A selection of T cell receptor beta chains follows, all from one sample in a study of blood T cell repertoires in COVID-19. Sequencing was performed with immunoSEQ multiplex PCR; in TCRdb, only in-frame clones are kept and a portion is missing. The sample comprises about 170,000 clones, about 85% of which are singletons, and under 7.5% rests with the top ten. Sequenced input: peripheral blood. The receptors were sampled from a man older than 75 with COVID-19, enrolled during active disease. The CDR3 runs from the conserved cysteine through the conserved F or W.

cdr3_length: 17; j_call: TRBJ1-3; v_call: TRBV7-2; cdr3_aa: CASSATGGPYSGNTIYF
cdr3_length: 15; j_call: TRBJ1-4; v_call: TRBV9; cdr3_aa: CASSVSGATNEKLFF
cdr3_length: 15; j_call: TRBJ1-1; v_call: TRBV5-1; cdr3_aa: CASSSRTGGEAEAFF
cdr3_length: 15; j_call: TRBJ1-1; v_call: TRBV10-3; cdr3_aa: CAISESRAWDTEAFF
cdr3_length: 14; j_call: TRBJ2-7; v_call: TRBV10-3; cdr3_aa: CAISDGTATYEQYF
cdr3_length: 13; j_call: TRBJ1-1; v_call: TRBV27; cdr3_aa: CASSPTGAVEAFF
cdr3_length: 14; j_call: TRBJ1-2; v_call: TRBV3-1/TRBV3-2; cdr3_aa: CASSQDWGRYGYTF
cdr3_length: 13; j_call: TRBJ1-2; v_call: TRBV6-5; cdr3_aa: CASSYRQSYGYTF
cdr3_length: 15; j_call: TRBJ1-2; v_call: TRBV18; cdr3_aa: CASSPGSQNPYGYTF
cdr3_length: 14; j_call: TRBJ2-5; v_call: TRBV5-4; cdr3_aa: CASSLGGGEETQYF
cdr3_length: 12; j_call: TRBJ2-1; v_call: TRBV5-1; cdr3_aa: CASSLPATEQFF
cdr3_length: 15; j_call: TRBJ1-3; v_call: TRBV5-1; cdr3_aa: CASSSGTGGRDTIYF
cdr3_length: 13; j_call: TRBJ1-4; v_call: TRBV5-1; cdr3_aa: CASRYGTKEKLFF
cdr3_length: 13; j_call: TRBJ2-1; v_call: TRBV19; cdr3_aa: CASSIGNHNEQFF
cdr3_length: 15; j_call: TRBJ2-7; v_call: TRBV5-1; cdr3_aa: CASSLGQGSSYEQYF
cdr3_length: 13; j_call: TRBJ1-4; v_call: TRBV12-3/TRBV12-4; cdr3_aa: CASTVGGPGKLFF